This note documents a single T cell receptor (beta chain) sequence. The sample comes from a study of blood T cell repertoires in COVID-19. Across the whole study: T cells, B-cell-depleted T cells, or PBMCs supplied cDNA or gDNA.

This CDR3 region has 11 residues. The V gene's germline CDR1 is SNHLY and CDR2 FYNNEI. V dropped 7 bases and J dropped 4 bases, with 7 bases sitting between them. Here immunoSEQ multiplex PCR was the method, and the copy in TCRdb shows in-frame clones only, minus some. The table lists approximately 200,000 clones, approximately 89% of them singletons. The receptor comes from a woman in her 40s with acute COVID-19. This chain uses TRBV2 with TRBJ1-1, with D hard to call. Sequencing input: PBMCs or T cells enriched from blood (not recorded which). As DNA, the CDR3 is TGTGCCAGCATCGGGGTCACTGAAGCTTTCTTT. This gives the protein CASIGVTEAFF.